What follows is one TCR beta chain and its context. The CDR3 covers 16 residues. V dropped 6 bases and J dropped 5; count of bases not matched to a gene: 12. The germline V gene has CDR1 SGHAT and CDR2 FQNNGV. This entry comes from a study of OX40 agonist ivuxolimab in advanced cancers. Data came from immunoSEQ multiplex PCR; TCRdb stores just in-frame clones and leaves some out. This table has 45,000 to 65,000 clones, about 89% appearing once. This receptor was taken from an adult with an advanced solid tumor such as melanoma, head and neck, liver or kidney cancer. The source material was CD4+ or CD8+ T cells sorted from blood, sampled in a trial of the OX40 agonist ivuxolimab. The chain has TRBV11-2 and TRBJ2-3; 9 bases align to TRBD2. In DNA form, the CDR3 reads TGTGCCAGCAGGGTTAATAGCGGGGGCACGATAGATACGCAGTATTTT. Translation gives CASRVNSGGTIDTQYF.